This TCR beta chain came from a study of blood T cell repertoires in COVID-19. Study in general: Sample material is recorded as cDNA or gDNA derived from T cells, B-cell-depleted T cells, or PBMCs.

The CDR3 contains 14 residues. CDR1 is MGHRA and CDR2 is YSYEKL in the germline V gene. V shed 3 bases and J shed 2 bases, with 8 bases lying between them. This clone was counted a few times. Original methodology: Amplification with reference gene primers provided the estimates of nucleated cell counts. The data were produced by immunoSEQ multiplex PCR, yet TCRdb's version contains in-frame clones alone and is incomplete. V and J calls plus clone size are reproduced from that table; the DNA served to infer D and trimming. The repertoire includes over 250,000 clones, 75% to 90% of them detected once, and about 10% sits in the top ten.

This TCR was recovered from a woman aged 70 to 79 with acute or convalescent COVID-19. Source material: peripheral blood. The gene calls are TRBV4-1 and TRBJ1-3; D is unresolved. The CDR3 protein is CASSQDFTGNTIYF. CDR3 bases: TGCGCCAGCAGCCAGGACTTTACTGGAAACACCATATATTTT.